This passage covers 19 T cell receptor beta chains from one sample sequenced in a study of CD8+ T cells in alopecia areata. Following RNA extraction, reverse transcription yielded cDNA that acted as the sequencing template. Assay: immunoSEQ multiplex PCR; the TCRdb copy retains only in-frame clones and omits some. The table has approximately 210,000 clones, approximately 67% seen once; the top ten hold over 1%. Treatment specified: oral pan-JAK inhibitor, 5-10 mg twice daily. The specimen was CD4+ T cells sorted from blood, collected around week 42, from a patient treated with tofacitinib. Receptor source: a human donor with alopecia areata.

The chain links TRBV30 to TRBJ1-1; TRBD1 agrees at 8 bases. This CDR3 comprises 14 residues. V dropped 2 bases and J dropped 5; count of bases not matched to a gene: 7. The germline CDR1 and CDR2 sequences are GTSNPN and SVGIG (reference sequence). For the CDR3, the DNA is TGTGCCTGGAGTCTCAGGGGGCGCGGGACTGAAGCTTTCTTT. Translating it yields CAWSLRGRGTEAFF.

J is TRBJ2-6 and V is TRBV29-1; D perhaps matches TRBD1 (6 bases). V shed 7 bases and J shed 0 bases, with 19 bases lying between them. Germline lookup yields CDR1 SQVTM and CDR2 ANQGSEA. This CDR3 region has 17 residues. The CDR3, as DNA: TGCAGCGCCCTTAACGTGGGGGCAAGCTCTGGGGCCAACGTCCTGACTTTC. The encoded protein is CSALNVGASSGANVLTF.

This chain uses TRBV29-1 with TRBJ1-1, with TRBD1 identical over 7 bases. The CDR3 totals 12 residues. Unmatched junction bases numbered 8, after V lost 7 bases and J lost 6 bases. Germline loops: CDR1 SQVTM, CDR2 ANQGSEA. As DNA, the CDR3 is TGCAGCGGGGCGACAGGGAAGTCTGAAGCTTTCTTT. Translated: CSGATGKSEAFF.

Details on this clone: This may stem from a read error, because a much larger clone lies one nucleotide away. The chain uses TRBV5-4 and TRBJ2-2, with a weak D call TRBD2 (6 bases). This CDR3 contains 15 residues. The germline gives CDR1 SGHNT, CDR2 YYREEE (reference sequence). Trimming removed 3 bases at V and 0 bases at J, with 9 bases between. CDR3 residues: CASSWSGSNTGELFF. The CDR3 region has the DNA TGTGCCAGCAGCTGGAGCGGGTCGAACACCGGGGAGCTGTTTTTT.

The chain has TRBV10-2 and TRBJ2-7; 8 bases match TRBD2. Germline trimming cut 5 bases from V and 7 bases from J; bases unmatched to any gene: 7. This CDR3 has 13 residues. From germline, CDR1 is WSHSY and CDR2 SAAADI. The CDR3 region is CASSTGLVTEQYF. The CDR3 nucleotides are TGCGCCAGCAGTACGGGACTAGTGACTGAGCAGTACTTC.

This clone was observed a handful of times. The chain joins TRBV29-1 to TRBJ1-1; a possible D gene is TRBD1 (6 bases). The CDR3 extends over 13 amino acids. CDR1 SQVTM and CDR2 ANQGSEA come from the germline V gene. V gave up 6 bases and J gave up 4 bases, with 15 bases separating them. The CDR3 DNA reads TGCAGCGTCGCAGGGGTTTTCGGCACTGAAGCTTTCTTT. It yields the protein CSVAGVFGTEAFF.

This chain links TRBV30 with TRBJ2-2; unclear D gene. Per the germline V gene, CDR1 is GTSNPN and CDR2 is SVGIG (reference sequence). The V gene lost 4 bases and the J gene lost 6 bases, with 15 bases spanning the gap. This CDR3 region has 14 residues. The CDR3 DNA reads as TGTGCCTGGACTTCACCCTCCCGGGCCGGGGAGCTGTTTTTT. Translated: CAWTSPSRAGELFF.

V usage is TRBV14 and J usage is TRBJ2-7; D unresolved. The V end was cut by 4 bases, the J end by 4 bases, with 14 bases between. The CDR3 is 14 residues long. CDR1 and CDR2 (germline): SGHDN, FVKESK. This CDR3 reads CASSLQFGGYEQYF. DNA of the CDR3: TGTGCCAGCAGCCTACAATTCGGCGGATACGAGCAGTACTTC.

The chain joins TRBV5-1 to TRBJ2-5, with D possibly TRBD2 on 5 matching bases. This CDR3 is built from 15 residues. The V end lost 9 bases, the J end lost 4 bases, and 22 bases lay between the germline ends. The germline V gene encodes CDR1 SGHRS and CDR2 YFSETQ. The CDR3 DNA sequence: TGCGCCAACACGCGCGGCCACGAAGAGGGAGAGACCCAGTACTTC. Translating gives CANTRGHEEGETQYF.

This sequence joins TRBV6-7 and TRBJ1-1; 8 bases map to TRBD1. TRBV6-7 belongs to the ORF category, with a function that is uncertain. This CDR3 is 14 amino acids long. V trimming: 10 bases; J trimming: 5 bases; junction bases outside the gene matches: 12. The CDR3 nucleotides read TGTGCCACCGCCCCCGGGACAGGAAAAACTGAAGCTTTCTTT. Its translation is CATAPGTGKTEAFF.

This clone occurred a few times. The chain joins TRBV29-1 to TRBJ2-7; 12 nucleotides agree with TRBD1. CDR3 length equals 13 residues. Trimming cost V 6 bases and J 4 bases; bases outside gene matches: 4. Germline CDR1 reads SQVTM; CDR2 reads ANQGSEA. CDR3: CSVGTGGEYEQYF. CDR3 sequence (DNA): TGCAGCGTGGGGACAGGGGGCGAGTACGAGCAGTACTTC.

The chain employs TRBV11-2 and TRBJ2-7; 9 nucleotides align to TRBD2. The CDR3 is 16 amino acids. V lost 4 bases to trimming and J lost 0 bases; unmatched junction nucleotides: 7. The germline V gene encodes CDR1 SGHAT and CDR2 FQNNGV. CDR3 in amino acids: CASSSRAGGRSYEQYF. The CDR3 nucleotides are TGTGCCAGCAGCTCAAGAGCGGGGGGCCGCTCCTACGAGCAGTACTTC.

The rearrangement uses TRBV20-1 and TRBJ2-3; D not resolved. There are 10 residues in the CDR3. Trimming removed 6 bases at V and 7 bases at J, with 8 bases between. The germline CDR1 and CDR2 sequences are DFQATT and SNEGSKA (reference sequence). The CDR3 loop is CSALGNTQYF. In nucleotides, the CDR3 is TGCAGTGCCCTAGGGAATACGCAGTATTTT.

CDR3 nucleotides: TGCGCCAGCAGCCAAGATCGTTGGGGTTACACAGATACGCAGTATTTT. Translating it yields CASSQDRWGYTDTQYF. The chain employs TRBV4-3 and TRBJ2-3; D remains ambiguous. Deletions cut 0 bases from V and 2 bases from J, with 12 bases between. The CDR3 has 16 residues. Germline lookup yields CDR1 LGHNA and CDR2 YSLEER.

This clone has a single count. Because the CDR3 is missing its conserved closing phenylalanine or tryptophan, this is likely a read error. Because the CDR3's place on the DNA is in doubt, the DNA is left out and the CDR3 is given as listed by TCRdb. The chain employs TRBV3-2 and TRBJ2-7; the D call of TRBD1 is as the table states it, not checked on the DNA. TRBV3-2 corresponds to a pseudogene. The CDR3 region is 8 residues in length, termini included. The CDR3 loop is CASSQDRD.

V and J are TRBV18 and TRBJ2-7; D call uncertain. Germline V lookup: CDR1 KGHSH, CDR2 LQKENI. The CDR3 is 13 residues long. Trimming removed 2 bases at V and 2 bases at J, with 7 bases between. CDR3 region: CASSPGTAYEQYF. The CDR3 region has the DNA TGTGCCAGCTCACCAGGAACAGCCTACGAGCAGTACTTC.

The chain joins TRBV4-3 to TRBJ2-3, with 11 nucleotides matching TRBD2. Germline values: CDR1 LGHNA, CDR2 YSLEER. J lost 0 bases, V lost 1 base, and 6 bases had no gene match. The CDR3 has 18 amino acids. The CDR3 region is CASSQGSLAGGSTDTQYF. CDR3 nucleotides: TGCGCCAGCAGCCAAGGGTCCCTAGCGGGGGGTAGCACAGATACGCAGTATTTT.

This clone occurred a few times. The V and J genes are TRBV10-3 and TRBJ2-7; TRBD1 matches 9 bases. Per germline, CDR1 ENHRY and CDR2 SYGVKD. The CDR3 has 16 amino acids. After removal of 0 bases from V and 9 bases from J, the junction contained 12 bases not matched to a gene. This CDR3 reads CAISESLPGQGKSQYF. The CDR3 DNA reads TGTGCCATCAGTGAGTCACTACCGGGACAGGGAAAGTCGCAGTACTTC.

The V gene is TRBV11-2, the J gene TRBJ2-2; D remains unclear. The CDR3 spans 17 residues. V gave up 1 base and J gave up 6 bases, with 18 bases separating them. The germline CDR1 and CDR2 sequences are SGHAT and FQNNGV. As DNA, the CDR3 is TGTGCCAGCAGCTTAGTCTCGCTACACCCCTTCTCCGGGGAGCTGTTTTTT. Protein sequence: CASSLVSLHPFSGELFF. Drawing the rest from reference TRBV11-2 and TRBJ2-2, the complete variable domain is EAGVAQSPRYKIIEKRQSVAFWCNPISGHATLYWYQQILGQGPKLLIQFQNNGVVDDSQLPKDRFSAERLKGVDSTLKIQPAKLEDSAVYLCASSLVSLHPFSGELFFGEGSRLTVL.